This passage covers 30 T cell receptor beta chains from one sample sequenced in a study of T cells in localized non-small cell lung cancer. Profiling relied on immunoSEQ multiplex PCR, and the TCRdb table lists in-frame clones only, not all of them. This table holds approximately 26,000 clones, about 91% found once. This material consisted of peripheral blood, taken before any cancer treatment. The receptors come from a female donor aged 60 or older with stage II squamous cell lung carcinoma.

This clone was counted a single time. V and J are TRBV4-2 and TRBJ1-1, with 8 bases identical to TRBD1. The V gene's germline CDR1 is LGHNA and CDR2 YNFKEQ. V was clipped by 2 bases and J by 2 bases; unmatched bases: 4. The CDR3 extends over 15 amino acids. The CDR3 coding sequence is TGTGCCAGCAGCCAACCGGACAGGGACAACACTGAAGCTTTCTTT. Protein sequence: CASSQPDRDNTEAFF.

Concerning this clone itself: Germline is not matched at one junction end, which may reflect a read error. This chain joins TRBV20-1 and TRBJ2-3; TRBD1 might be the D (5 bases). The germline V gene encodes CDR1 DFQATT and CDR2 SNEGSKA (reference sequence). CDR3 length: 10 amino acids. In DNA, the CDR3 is TGTGGGGCCCTCACAGATACGCAGTATTTT. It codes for CGALTDTQYF.

The CDR3 sequence is CASSLAEGLTEAFF. The CDR3 nucleotides are TGTGCCAGCAGCTTGGCGGAGGGGCTGACTGAAGCTTTCTTT. The chain employs TRBV5-4 and TRBJ1-1, with D perhaps matching TRBD1 (5 bases). V lost 0 bases to trimming and J lost 5 bases, with 11 bases between them. Germline-derived CDR1 and CDR2 are SGHNT and YYREEE (reference sequence). CDR3 length equals 14 residues.

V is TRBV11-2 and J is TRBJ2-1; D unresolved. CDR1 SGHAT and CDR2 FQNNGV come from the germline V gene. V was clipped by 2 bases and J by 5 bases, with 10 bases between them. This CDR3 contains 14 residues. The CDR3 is CASSLSPGNNEQFF. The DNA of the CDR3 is TGTGCCAGCAGCTTATCCCCAGGAAACAATGAGCAGTTCTTC.

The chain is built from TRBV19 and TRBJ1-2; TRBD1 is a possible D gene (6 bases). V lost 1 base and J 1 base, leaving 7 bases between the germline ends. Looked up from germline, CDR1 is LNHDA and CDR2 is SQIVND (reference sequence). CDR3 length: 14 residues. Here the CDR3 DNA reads TGTGCCAGTAGTATAGGGACAGTTAACTATGGCTACACCTTC. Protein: CASSIGTVNYGYTF.

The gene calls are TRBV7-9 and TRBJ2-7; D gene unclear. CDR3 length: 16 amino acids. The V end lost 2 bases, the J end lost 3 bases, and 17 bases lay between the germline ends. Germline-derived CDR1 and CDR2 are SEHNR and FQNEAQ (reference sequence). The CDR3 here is CASSLKDASPGYEQYF. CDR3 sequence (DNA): TGTGCCAGCAGCTTAAAAGACGCCTCGCCGGGCTACGAGCAGTACTTC. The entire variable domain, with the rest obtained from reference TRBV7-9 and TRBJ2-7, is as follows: DTGVSQNPRHKITKRGQNVTFRCDPISEHNRLYWYRQTLGQGPEFLTYFQNEAQLEKSRLLSDRFSAERPKGSFSTLEIQRTEQGDSAMYLCASSLKDASPGYEQYFGPGTRLTVT.

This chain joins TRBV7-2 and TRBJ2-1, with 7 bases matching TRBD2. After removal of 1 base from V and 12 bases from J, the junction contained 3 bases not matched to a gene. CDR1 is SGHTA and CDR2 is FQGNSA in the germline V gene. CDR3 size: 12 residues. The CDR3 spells CASSLEPGGQFF. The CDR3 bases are TGTGCCAGCAGCTTAGAACCGGGGGGGCAGTTCTTC. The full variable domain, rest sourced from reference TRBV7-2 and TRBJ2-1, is GAGVSQSPSNKVTEKGKDVELRCDPISGHTALYWYRQSLGQGLEFLIYFQGNSAPDKSGLPSDRFSAERTGGSVSTLTIQRTQQEDSAVYLCASSLEPGGQFFGPGTRLTVL.

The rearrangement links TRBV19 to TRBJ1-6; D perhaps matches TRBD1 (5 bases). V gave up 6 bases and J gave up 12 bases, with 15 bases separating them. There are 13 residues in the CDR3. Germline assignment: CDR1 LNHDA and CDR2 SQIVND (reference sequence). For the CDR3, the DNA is TGTGCCAGTAGGAGGGGCCTCGGTGGACCCCTCCACTTT. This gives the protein CASRRGLGGPLHF. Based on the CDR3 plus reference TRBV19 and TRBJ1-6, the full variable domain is DGGITQSPKYLFRKEGQNVTLSCEQNLNHDAMYWYRQDPGQGLRLIYYSQIVNDFQKGDIAEGYSVSREKKESFPLTVTSAQKNPTAFYLCASRRGLGGPLHFGNGTRLTVT.

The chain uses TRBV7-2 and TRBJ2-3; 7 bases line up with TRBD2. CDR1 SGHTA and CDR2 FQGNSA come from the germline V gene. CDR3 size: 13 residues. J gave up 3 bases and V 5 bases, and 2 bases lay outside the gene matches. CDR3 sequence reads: CASSPSGTDTQYF. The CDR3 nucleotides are TGTGCCAGCAGCCCTAGCGGTACAGATACGCAGTATTTT.

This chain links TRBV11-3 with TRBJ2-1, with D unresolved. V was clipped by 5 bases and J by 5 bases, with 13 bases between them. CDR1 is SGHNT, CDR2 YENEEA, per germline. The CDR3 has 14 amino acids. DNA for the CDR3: TGTGCCAGCAGCCCCGGCTCTTCCGACAATGAGCAGTTCTTC. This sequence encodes CASSPGSSDNEQFF.

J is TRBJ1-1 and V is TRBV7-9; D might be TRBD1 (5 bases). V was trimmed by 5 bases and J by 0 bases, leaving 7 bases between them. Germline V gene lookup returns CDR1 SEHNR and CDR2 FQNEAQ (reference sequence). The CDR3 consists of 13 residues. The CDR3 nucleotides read TGTGCCAGCAGCCCGACAGTGAACACTGAAGCTTTCTTT. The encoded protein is CASSPTVNTEAFF.

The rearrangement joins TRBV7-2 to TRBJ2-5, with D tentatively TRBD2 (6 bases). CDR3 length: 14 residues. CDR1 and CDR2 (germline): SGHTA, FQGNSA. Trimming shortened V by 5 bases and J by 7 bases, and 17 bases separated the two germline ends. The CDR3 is CASSPQAGPGTQYF. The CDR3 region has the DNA TGTGCCAGCAGCCCTCAGGCGGGGCCGGGGACCCAGTACTTC.

The CDR3 DNA reads TGTGCCAGCAGCCTCAGGGGGCTGTACAACGGTGGCTACACCTTC. Amino acids: CASSLRGLYNGGYTF. The chain carries TRBV5-5 and TRBJ1-2; TRBD1 matches at 8 bases. V was clipped by 4 bases and J by 7 bases; unmatched bases: 12. This CDR3 is built from 15 residues. Germline V gives CDR1 SGHKS, CDR2 YYEKEE (reference sequence).

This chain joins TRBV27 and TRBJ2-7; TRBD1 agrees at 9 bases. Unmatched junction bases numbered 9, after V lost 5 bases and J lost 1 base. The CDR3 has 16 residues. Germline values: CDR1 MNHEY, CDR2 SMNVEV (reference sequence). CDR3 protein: CASSRLTGGLSYEQYF. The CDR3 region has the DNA TGTGCCAGCAGTCGATTAACAGGGGGCCTTTCCTACGAGCAGTACTTC.

In DNA, the CDR3 is TGTGCCAGCAGGTTACAGGGTGAAGCTTTCTTT. This gives the protein CASRLQGEAFF. The V and J genes are TRBV2 and TRBJ1-1, with D possibly being TRBD1 (6 bases). This CDR3 comprises 11 residues. Trimming cost V 6 bases and J 7 bases, with 9 bases left between them. Per germline, CDR1 SNHLY and CDR2 FYNNEI.

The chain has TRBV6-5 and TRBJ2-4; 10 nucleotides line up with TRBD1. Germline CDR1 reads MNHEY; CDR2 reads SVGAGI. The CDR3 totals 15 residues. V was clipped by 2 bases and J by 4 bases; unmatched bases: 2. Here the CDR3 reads CASSYGTGVKNIQYF. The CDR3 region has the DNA TGTGCCAGCAGTTACGGGACAGGGGTTAAAAACATTCAGTACTTC.

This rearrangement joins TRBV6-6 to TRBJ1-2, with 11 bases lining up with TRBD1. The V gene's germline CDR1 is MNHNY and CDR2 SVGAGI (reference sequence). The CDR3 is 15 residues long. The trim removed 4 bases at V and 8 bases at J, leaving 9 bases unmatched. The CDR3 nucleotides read TGTGCCAGCAGTTTCAGGACAGGGGGCCTTGGCGGCTACACCTTC. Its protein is CASSFRTGGLGGYTF.

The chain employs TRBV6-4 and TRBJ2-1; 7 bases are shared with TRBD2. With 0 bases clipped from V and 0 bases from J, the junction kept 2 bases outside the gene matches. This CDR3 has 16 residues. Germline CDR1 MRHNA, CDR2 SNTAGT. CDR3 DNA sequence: TGTGCCAGCAGTGACTCGCCGGGAGGCTCCTACAATGAGCAGTTCTTC. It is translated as CASSDSPGGSYNEQFF.

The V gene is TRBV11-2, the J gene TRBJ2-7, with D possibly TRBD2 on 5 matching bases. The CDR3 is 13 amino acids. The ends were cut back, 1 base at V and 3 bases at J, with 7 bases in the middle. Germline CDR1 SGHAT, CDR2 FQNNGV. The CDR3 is CASSLGTYYEQYF. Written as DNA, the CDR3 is TGTGCCAGCAGCTTAGGGACTTACTACGAGCAGTACTTC.

CDR3 sequence reads: CASSVGTGELFF. The CDR3 region has the DNA TGTGCCAGCAGCGTCGGCACCGGGGAGCTGTTTTTT. V usage is TRBV9 and J usage is TRBJ2-2; D is uncertain. CDR3 length: 12 residues. V lost 2 bases, J lost 4 bases, and 3 bases lay in between. Germline CDR1 reads SGDLS; CDR2 reads YYNGEE. The whole variable domain, filled in from reference TRBV9 and TRBJ2-2, reads DSGVTQTPKHLITATGQRVTLRCSPRSGDLSVYWYQQSLDQGLQFLIQYYNGEERAKGNILERFSAQQFPDLHSELNLSSLELGDSALYFCASSVGTGELFFGEGSRLTVL.

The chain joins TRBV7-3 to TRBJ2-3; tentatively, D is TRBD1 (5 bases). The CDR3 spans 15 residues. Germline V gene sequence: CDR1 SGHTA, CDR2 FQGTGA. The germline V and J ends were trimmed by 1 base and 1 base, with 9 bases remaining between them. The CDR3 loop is CASSLNPRGTDTQYF. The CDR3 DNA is TGTGCCAGCAGCTTAAATCCCAGGGGCACAGATACGCAGTATTTT. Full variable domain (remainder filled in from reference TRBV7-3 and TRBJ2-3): GAGVSQTPSNKVTEKGKYVELRCDPISGHTALYWYRQSLGQGPEFLIYFQGTGAADDSGLPNDRFFAVRPEGSVSTLKIQRTERGDSAVYLCASSLNPRGTDTQYFGPGTRLTVL.

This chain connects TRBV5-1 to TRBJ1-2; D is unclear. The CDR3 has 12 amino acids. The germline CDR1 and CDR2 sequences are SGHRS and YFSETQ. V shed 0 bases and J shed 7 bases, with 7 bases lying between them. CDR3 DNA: TGCGCCAGCAGCTTGGACGCTAGTGGCTACACCTTC. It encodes CASSLDASGYTF.

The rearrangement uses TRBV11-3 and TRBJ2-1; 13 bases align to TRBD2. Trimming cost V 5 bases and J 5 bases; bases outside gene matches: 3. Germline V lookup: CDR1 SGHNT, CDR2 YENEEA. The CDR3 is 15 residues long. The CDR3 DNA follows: TGTGCCAGCAGCCTAGGGACTAGCGGGGACAATGAGCAGTTCTTC. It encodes CASSLGTSGDNEQFF.

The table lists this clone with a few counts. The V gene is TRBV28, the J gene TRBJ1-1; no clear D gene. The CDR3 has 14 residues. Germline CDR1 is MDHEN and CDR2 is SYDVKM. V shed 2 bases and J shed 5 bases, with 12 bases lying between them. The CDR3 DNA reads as TGTGCCAGCAGTTTAGTTAGAGTGGGGACTGAAGCTTTCTTT. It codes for CASSLVRVGTEAFF.

CDR3 nucleotide sequence: TGTGCCATCACCGCCGGTGGGACAGGGAACTACGAGCAGTACTTC. Protein product: CAITAGGTGNYEQYF. The rearrangement uses TRBV10-3 and TRBJ2-7; 9 nucleotides agree with TRBD1. Trimming cost V 7 bases and J 3 bases; bases outside gene matches: 10. The CDR3 covers 15 residues. Germline values: CDR1 ENHRY, CDR2 SYGVKD.

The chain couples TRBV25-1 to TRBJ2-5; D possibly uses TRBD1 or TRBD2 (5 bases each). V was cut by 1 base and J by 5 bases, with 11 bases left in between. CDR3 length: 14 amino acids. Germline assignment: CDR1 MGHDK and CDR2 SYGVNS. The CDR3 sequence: CASSEWLREETQYF. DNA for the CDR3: TGTGCCAGCAGTGAATGGCTCAGGGAGGAGACCCAGTACTTC. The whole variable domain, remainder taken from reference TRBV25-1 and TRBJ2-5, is EADIYQTPRYLVIGTGKKITLECSQTMGHDKMYWYQQDPGMELHLIHYSYGVNSTEKGDLSSESTVSRIRTEHFPLTLESARPSHTSQYLCASSEWLREETQYFGPGTRLLVL.

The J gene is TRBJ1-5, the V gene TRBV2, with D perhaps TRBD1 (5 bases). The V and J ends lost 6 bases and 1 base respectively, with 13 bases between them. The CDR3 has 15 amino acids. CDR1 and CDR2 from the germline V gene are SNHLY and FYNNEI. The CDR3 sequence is CASRPGTASNQPQHF. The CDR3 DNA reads TGTGCCAGCAGGCCCGGGACGGCGAGCAATCAGCCCCAGCATTTT. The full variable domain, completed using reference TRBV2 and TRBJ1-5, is EPEVTQTPSHQVTQMGQEVILRCVPISNHLYFYWYRQILGQKVEFLVSFYNNEISEKSEIFDDQFSVERPDGSNFTLKIRSTKLEDSAMYFCASRPGTASNQPQHFGDGTRLSIL.

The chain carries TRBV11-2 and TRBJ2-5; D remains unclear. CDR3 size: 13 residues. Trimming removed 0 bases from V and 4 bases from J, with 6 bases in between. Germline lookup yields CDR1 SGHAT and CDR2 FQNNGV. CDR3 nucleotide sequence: TGTGCCAGCAGCTTAGAAGTCAGAGAGACCCAGTACTTC. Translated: CASSLEVRETQYF.

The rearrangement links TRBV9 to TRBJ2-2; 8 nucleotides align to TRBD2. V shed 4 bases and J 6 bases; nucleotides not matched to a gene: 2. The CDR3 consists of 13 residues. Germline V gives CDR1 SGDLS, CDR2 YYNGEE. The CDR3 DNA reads TGTGCCAGCAGCTTTAGCGGGGCCGGGGAGCTGTTTTTT. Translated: CASSFSGAGELFF.

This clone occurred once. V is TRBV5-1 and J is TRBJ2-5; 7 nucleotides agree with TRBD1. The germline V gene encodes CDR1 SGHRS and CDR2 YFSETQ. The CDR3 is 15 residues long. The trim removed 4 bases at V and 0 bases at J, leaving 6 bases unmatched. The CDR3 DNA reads TGCGCCAGCAGCCCAATGGGACAGAACCAAGAGACCCAGTACTTC. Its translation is CASSPMGQNQETQYF. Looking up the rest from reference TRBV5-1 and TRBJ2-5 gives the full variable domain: KAGVTQTPRYLIKTRGQQVTLSCSPISGHRSVSWYQQTPGQGLQFLFEYFSETQRNKGNFPGRFSGRQFSNSRSEMNVSTLELGDSALYLCASSPMGQNQETQYFGPGTRLLVL.